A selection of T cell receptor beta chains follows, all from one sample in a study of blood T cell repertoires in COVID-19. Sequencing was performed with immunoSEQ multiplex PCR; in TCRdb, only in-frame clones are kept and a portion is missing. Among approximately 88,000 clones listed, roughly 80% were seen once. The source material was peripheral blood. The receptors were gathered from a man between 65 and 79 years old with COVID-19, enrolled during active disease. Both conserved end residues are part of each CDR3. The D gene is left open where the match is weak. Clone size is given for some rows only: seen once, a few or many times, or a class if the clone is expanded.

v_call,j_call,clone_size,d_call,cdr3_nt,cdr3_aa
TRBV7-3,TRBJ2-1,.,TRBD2,TGTGCCAGCAGCTCCATTAGCGGGGCCCCGTACAATGAGCAGTTCTTC,CASSSISGAPYNEQFF
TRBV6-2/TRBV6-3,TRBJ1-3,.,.,TGTGCCAGCAGTTACCTGGGAAACACCATATATTTT,CASSYLGNTIYF
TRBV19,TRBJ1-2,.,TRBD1,TGTGCCAGTAGTATCCCCGGGACAGAGTATGGCTACACCTTC,CASSIPGTEYGYTF
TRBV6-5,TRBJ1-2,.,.,TGTGCCAGCAGTCGCGACAGTAACTTCTATGGCTACACCTTC,CASSRDSNFYGYTF
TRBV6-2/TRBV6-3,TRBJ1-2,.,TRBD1,TGTGCCAGCAGCACCGGGACAGTGGAGCGGGGCTACACCTTC,CASSTGTVERGYTF
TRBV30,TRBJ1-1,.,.,TGTGCCTGGATCGGTAACCTCAGGGGCACTGAAGCTTTCTTT,CAWIGNLRGTEAFF
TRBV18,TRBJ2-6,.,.,TGTGCCAGCTCACTACTTTCAGGGGCTGGGGCCAACGTCCTGACTTTC,CASSLLSGAGANVLTF
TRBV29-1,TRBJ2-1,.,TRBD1,TGCAGCGTCGGGGCCTTTGGGACAGGGTCATGGGAGCAGTTCTTC,CSVGAFGTGSWEQFF
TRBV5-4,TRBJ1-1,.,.,TGTGCCAGCAGCTTAACGATGGGACAAAAGGCGACCACTGAAGCTTTCTTT,CASSLTMGQKATTEAFF
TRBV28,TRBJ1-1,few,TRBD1,TGTGCCAGCAGCAAAATGACAGGGCGGGATGAAGCTTTCTTT,CASSKMTGRDEAFF
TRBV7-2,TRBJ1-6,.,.,TGTGCCAGCAGCGTACAGGGCCCTAATTCACCCCTCCACTTT,CASSVQGPNSPLHF
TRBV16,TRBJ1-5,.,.,TGTGCCAGCAGCCAATCGATAGGGGTTCAGGGGAATCAGCCCCAGCATTTT,CASSQSIGVQGNQPQHF
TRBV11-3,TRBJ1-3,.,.,TGTGCCAGCAGCCTCCAGAACTCTGGAAACACCATATATTTT,CASSLQNSGNTIYF
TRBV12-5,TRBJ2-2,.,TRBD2,TGTGCTAGTGGCCCCGGGACTAGCGGGACCGGGGAGCTGTTTTTT,CASGPGTSGTGELFF
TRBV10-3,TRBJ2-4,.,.,TGTGCCATCAGTGAGTCGATTACGGGGAAGGACATTCAGTACTTC,CAISESITGKDIQYF
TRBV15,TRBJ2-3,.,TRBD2,TGTGCCACCAGCCGCGGAGCTGGCGGGGGGGTTACAGATACGCAGTATTTT,CATSRGAGGGVTDTQYF
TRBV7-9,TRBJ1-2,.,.,TGTGCCAGCAGCATCTCCGGGTCCACCCTTTATGGCTACACCTTC,CASSISGSTLYGYTF
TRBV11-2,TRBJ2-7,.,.,TGTGCCAGCAGCTTTTCAGGGGTCGAGCAGTACTTC,CASSFSGVEQYF
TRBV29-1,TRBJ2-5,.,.,TGCAGCGACCGGGTCTTGAGCCAAGAGACCCAGTACTTC,CSDRVLSQETQYF
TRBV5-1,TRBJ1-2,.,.,TGCGCCAGCAGCTTGGCCCAGGGGCGAGATCATGGCTACACCTTC,CASSLAQGRDHGYTF
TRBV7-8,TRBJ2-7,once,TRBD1,TGTGCCAGCAGCTTCAGACCGGGACAGGAGAGCTCCTACGAGCAGTACTTC,CASSFRPGQESSYEQYF
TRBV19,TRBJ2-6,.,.,TGTGCCAGCCGACTGGGGAGACAGGGAGGCCTCTCTGGGGCCAACGTCCTGACTTTC,CASRLGRQGGLSGANVLTF
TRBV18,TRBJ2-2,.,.,TGTGCCAGCTCACCGATGGAGGGATCGAACACCGGGGAGCTGTTTTTT,CASSPMEGSNTGELFF
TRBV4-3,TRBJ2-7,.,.,TGCGCCAGCAGACCCGGGACTTCCTACGAGCAGTACTTC,CASRPGTSYEQYF
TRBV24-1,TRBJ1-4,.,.,TGTGCCACCAGTGATCGGCCCGGGATCAGTGAAAAACTGTTTTTT,CATSDRPGISEKLFF
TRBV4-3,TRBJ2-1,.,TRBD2,TGCGCCAGCAGCCAGGCCGGGACTAGCGCTAGGGGTGAGCAGTTCTTC,CASSQAGTSARGEQFF
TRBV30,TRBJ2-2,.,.,TGTGCCTGGGACCCTAGGGGGTTTCGAACCGGGGAGCTGTTTTTT,CAWDPRGFRTGELFF
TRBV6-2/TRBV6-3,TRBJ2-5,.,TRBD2,TGTGCCAGCAGTGACTCATGGACTAGCGGGAGTGTCTCGGGTGAGACCCAGTACTTC,CASSDSWTSGSVSGETQYF
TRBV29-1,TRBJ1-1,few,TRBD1,TGCAGCGTCGCAGCCGGGACAGGGGGGTCGGCTTTCTTT,CSVAAGTGGSAFF
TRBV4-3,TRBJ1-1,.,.,TGCGCCAGCAGCCAAGGGGCTAAGGAAGCTTTCTTT,CASSQGAKEAFF
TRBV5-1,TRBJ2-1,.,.,TGCGCCAGCAGACGGGCGGGAACCTCCTACAATGAGCAGTTCTTC,CASRRAGTSYNEQFF
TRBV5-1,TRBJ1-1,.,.,TGCGCCAGCAGCTTGGGCGGTAGCACTGAAGCTTTCTTT,CASSLGGSTEAFF
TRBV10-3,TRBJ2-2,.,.,TGTGCCATCAGTGAGGGGTCCGATAGGGGGGGAAACACCGGGGAGCTGTTTTTT,CAISEGSDRGGNTGELFF
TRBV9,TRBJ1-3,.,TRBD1,TGTGCCAGCAGCGTAGCCCGGACAGGTCGCTCTGGAAACACCATATATTTT,CASSVARTGRSGNTIYF
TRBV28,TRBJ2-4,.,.,TGTGCCAGCAGCCTAGCCAAAAACATTCAGTACTTC,CASSLAKNIQYF
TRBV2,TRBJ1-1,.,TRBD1,TGTGCCAGCCAAGCAGGGGGCGTTCGCACTGAAGCTTTCTTT,CASQAGGVRTEAFF
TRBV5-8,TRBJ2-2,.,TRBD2,TGTGCCAGCAGCCGAGGGACTAGCGTGAGCACCGGGGAGCTGTTTTTT,CASSRGTSVSTGELFF
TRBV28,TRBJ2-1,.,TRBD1,TGTGCCAGCAGTTTAGGGTACAGGGGGCGCAATGAGCAGTTCTTC,CASSLGYRGRNEQFF
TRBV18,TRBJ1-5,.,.,TGTGCCAGCTCCCCAGGGCAGGGAAGCAATCAGCCCCAGCATTTT,CASSPGQGSNQPQHF